Following are 15 T cell receptor beta chains from one sample sequenced in a study of cytomegalovirus exposure and HLA in healthy donors. Primers included in the PCR were 60 Vbeta and 13 Jbeta primers. Generated by immunoSEQ multiplex PCR, the TCRdb table keeps only in-frame clones and is missing some. The sample holds some 170,000 clones, around 75% seen once. Sequencing was done on a sample of PBMCs. The receptors come from a male donor in good health and CMV-seronegative.

This chain uses TRBV11-3 with TRBJ2-2, with 7 bases identical to TRBD1. In germline, CDR1 is SGHNT, CDR2 YENEEA. Trimming cost V 5 bases and J 5 bases; bases outside gene matches: 8. This CDR3 spans 15 amino acids. CDR3 nucleotides: TGTGCCAGCAGCCCGAGGACAGGAAGGACCGGGGAGCTGTTTTTT. It specifies CASSPRTGRTGELFF.

The rearrangement joins TRBV2 to TRBJ1-5; D is uncertain. The CDR3 has 16 residues. V was shortened by 11 bases and J by 1 base, with 21 bases between the two germline ends. Germline assignment: CDR1 SNHLY and CDR2 FYNNEI. The CDR3 is CAFREGGLRSNQPQHF. CDR3 in DNA: TGTGCCTTTCGGGAGGGCGGACTTCGGAGCAATCAGCCCCAGCATTTT.

This clone was counted only a few times. The chain combines TRBV6-4 with TRBJ2-1; D remains unclear. Trimming took off 0 bases at V and 9 bases at J, with 6 bases between the two ends. Germline loops: CDR1 MRHNA, CDR2 SNTAGT. CDR3 length equals 12 residues. The CDR3: CASSDSGGEQFF. CDR3 sequence (DNA): TGTGCCAGCAGTGACTCTGGCGGTGAGCAGTTCTTC.

The J gene is TRBJ1-5, the V gene TRBV2, with TRBD1 as a possible D gene (5 bases). Trimming shortened V by 6 bases and J by 6 bases, and 18 bases separated the two germline ends. This CDR3 region has 15 residues. Germline V gene sequence: CDR1 SNHLY, CDR2 FYNNEI. DNA for the CDR3: TGTGCCAGCAGAGTCGGGACGGAGGGTGGTCAGCCCCAGCATTTT. It encodes CASRVGTEGGQPQHF. The whole variable domain, remainder taken from reference TRBV2 and TRBJ1-5, is EPEVTQTPSHQVTQMGQEVILRCVPISNHLYFYWYRQILGQKVEFLVSFYNNEISEKSEIFDDQFSVERPDGSNFTLKIRSTKLEDSAMYFCASRVGTEGGQPQHFGDGTRLSIL.

The rearrangement joins TRBV19 to TRBJ1-5; 8 nucleotides match TRBD1. After removal of 4 bases from V and 2 bases from J, the junction contained 4 bases not matched to a gene. The CDR3 contains 15 residues. Germline V lookup: CDR1 LNHDA, CDR2 SQIVND (reference sequence). For the CDR3, the DNA is TGTGCCAGTAGTACGGACAGGGCAGGCAATCAGCCCCAGCATTTT. This translates into CASSTDRAGNQPQHF.

The rearrangement uses TRBV19 and TRBJ2-6, with no clear D. Trimming took off 3 bases at V and 4 bases at J, with 4 bases between the two ends. The CDR3 runs 13 residues. Germline V gives CDR1 LNHDA, CDR2 SQIVND (reference sequence). This CDR3 reads CASSIQGANVLTF. The CDR3 DNA reads as TGTGCCAGTAGTATTCAGGGGGCCAACGTCCTGACTTTC.

This chain links TRBV14 with TRBJ1-4; D not certain. CDR3 size: 16 residues. V was shortened by 1 base and J by 12 bases, with 21 bases between the two germline ends. Germline V gives CDR1 SGHDN, CDR2 FVKESK. The CDR3 region is CASSQGGLIGSRELFF. The CDR3 nucleotides are TGTGCCAGCAGCCAAGGTGGCCTAATAGGGAGCAGAGAACTGTTTTTT.

This clone occurred once. This chain joins TRBV19 and TRBJ1-1, with 7 bases matching TRBD1. CDR3 length: 14 amino acids. CDR1 and CDR2 from the germline V gene are LNHDA and SQIVND (reference sequence). V was clipped by 5 bases and J by 8 bases; unmatched bases: 11. CDR3 residues: CASSYRGVAREAFF. The CDR3 nucleotides read TGTGCCAGTAGTTACAGGGGAGTGGCCAGGGAAGCTTTCTTT.

Comment on this clone: The same CDR3 also results from other DNA sequences found in this sample. The V gene is TRBV5-1, the J gene TRBJ2-5; D is undetermined. This CDR3 spans 12 amino acids. V lost 5 bases to trimming and J lost 5 bases, with 10 bases between them. Looked up from germline, CDR1 is SGHRS and CDR2 is YFSETQ. The CDR3 DNA reads as TGCGCCAGCAGTTCGGGTGGGGAGACCCAGTACTTC. Its translation is CASSSGGETQYF.

The V call is TRBV6-6, the J call TRBJ2-7; D is uncertain. The germline V and J ends were trimmed by 7 bases and 0 bases, with 10 bases remaining between them. The CDR3 loop spans 13 amino acids. Per the germline V gene, CDR1 is MNHNY and CDR2 is SVGAGI (reference sequence). The CDR3 bases are TGTGCCAGCACTTGGTCGAGCTCCTACGAGCAGTACTTC. It encodes CASTWSSSYEQYF.

V usage is TRBV27 and J usage is TRBJ2-7; 11 positions match TRBD1. In germline, CDR1 is MNHEY, CDR2 SMNVEV (reference sequence). This CDR3 region has 14 residues. J was trimmed by 3 bases and V by 5 bases; bases with no gene match: 3. The DNA of the CDR3 is TGTGCCAGCAGTCCCGGGACAGGGGGCTACGAGCAGTACTTC. Protein product: CASSPGTGGYEQYF.

There are a few counts of this clone. The chain uses TRBV18 and TRBJ1-3; D ambiguous. The CDR3 is made up of 14 amino acids. V lost 4 bases, J lost 7 bases, and 14 bases lay in between. CDR1 and CDR2 from the germline V gene are KGHSH and LQKENI. The CDR3, as DNA: TGTGCCAGCTCACGACTGGCACGACCGAACACCATATATTTT. Protein product: CASSRLARPNTIYF.

The rearrangement uses TRBV9 and TRBJ2-7; 8 bases agree with TRBD1. The J segment lost 1 base and the V segment lost 4 bases, leaving 10 bases of the junction unmatched. This CDR3 region has 16 residues. Germline-derived CDR1 and CDR2 are SGDLS and YYNGEE. CDR3 loop: CASSPGIGTGSYEQYF. The DNA of the CDR3 is TGTGCCAGCAGCCCGGGCATTGGGACAGGTTCCTACGAGCAGTACTTC.

The chain is built from TRBV7-2 and TRBJ2-5; perhaps TRBD2 as D (6 bases). Trimming stripped 8 bases from V and 4 bases from J, with 17 bases between. CDR1 and CDR2 (germline): SGHTA, FQGNSA. The CDR3 extends over 14 amino acids. CDR3 residues: CASGPAGLGETQYF. In DNA form, the CDR3 reads TGTGCCAGCGGCCCCGCGGGGCTGGGAGAGACCCAGTACTTC.

The V and J genes are TRBV6-5 and TRBJ1-1; D not resolved. The V end lost 2 bases, the J end lost 4 bases, and 8 bases lay between the germline ends. The length of the CDR3 is 13 residues. Per germline, CDR1 MNHEY and CDR2 SVGAGI. In nucleotides, the CDR3 is TGTGCCAGCAGTTACGAGGAGCGCACTGAAGCTTTCTTT. Its translation is CASSYEERTEAFF.